This entry lists 20 T cell receptor beta chains sequenced from one sample in a study of shared clonotypes between healthy human individuals. Assay: immunoSEQ multiplex PCR; the TCRdb copy retains only in-frame clones and omits some. Of under 2,000,000 clones listed, approximately 95% were seen once; the top ten hold 1% to 1.5%. Naive CD8 cells comprised CD45RO-negative, CCR7-positively selected cells, excluding terminally differentiated effector memory CD45RA+ cells. The sequenced material came from naive CD8+ T cells sorted from blood. These receptors originate from a man aged 18 to 30 in good health.

The chain carries TRBV7-6 and TRBJ2-1, with D possibly TRBD2 on 6 matching bases. Trimming cost V 5 bases and J 0 bases, with 14 bases left between them. Germline CDR1 is SGHVS and CDR2 is FNYEAQ. The CDR3 contains 16 residues. This chain's CDR3 is CASSLVADGSYNEQFF. DNA for the CDR3: TGTGCCAGCAGCCTGGTAGCGGATGGCTCCTACAATGAGCAGTTCTTC.

This sequence joins TRBV10-2 and TRBJ2-1, with 8 positions matching TRBD2. CDR3 length equals 11 residues. V was clipped by 8 bases and J by 10 bases; unmatched bases: 4. CDR1 and CDR2 (germline): WSHSY, SAAADI. Here the CDR3 DNA reads TGCGCCAGCGGAACGGGGGGGGAGCAGTTCTTC. Translation: CASGTGGEQFF.

Here the CDR3 reads CASSLVRGEIYEQYF. The CDR3 DNA follows: TGTGCCAGCAGCTTAGTACGGGGGGAGATCTACGAGCAGTACTTC. The rearrangement links TRBV7-9 to TRBJ2-7; 7 nucleotides match TRBD2. CDR3 length: 15 amino acids. Trimming removed 1 base from V and 3 bases from J; junction bases left unmatched: 6. Looked up from germline, CDR1 is SEHNR and CDR2 is FQNEAQ (reference sequence). Variable domain in full (rest from reference TRBV7-9 and TRBJ2-7): DTGVSQNPRHKITKRGQNVTFRCDPISEHNRLYWYRQTLGQGPEFLTYFQNEAQLEKSRLLSDRFSAERPKGSFSTLEIQRTEQGDSAMYLCASSLVRGEIYEQYFGPGTRLTVT.

The chain links TRBV19 to TRBJ1-4; D call uncertain. The length of the CDR3 is 14 residues. Germline CDR1 LNHDA, CDR2 SQIVND (reference sequence). V gave up 3 bases and J gave up 8 bases, with 13 bases separating them. CDR3 nucleotide sequence: TGTGCCAGTAGTATCGAGGAATTCGGGGAAAAACTGTTTTTT. It specifies CASSIEEFGEKLFF.

The chain has TRBV9 and TRBJ2-1; the D is unclear. V lost 3 bases, J lost 7 bases, and 5 bases lay in between. Germline loops: CDR1 SGDLS, CDR2 YYNGEE. The CDR3 runs 11 residues. As DNA, the CDR3 is TGTGCCAGCAGCGGCTGGAATGAGCAGTTCTTC. Its translation is CASSGWNEQFF. Together with reference TRBV9 and TRBJ2-1, the CDR3 gives the full variable domain: DSGVTQTPKHLITATGQRVTLRCSPRSGDLSVYWYQQSLDQGLQFLIQYYNGEERAKGNILERFSAQQFPDLHSELNLSSLELGDSALYFCASSGWNEQFFGPGTRLTVL.

V and J are TRBV2 and TRBJ2-7; 8 bases map to TRBD1. The CDR3 loop spans 15 amino acids. After removal of 3 bases from V and 4 bases from J, the junction contained 8 bases not matched to a gene. Germline CDR1 is SNHLY and CDR2 is FYNNEI. CDR3 sequence reads: CASSDPGGLDYEQYF. For the CDR3, the DNA is TGTGCCAGCAGTGATCCAGGGGGCCTCGATTACGAGCAGTACTTC.

As regards this clone: Other DNA sequences within the sample encode an identical CDR3. The chain links TRBV4-3 to TRBJ2-2; D is uncertain. Germline values: CDR1 LGHNA, CDR2 YSLEER. V lost 4 bases and J 1 base, leaving 4 bases between the germline ends. CDR3 size: 13 residues. This CDR3 is CASSRENTGELFF. CDR3 in DNA: TGCGCCAGCAGCCGGGAGAACACCGGGGAGCTGTTTTTT.

The chain uses TRBV2 and TRBJ1-2; D is perhaps TRBD1 (5 bases). CDR1 is SNHLY, CDR2 FYNNEI, per germline. V lost 11 bases and J lost 2, with 15 bases in between. The CDR3 is 13 residues long. The CDR3 nucleotides read TGTGCCCCCCGATCGGGGGGGAACTATGGCTACACCTTC. Translated: CAPRSGGNYGYTF.

The chain carries TRBV7-9 and TRBJ1-5; D possibly corresponds to TRBD1 (5 bases). Looked up from germline, CDR1 is SEHNR and CDR2 is FQNEAQ (reference sequence). There are 16 residues in the CDR3. Trimming removed 5 bases at V and 0 bases at J, with 14 bases between. The DNA of the CDR3 is TGTGCCAGCAGCCCCGGGGACCTTGATAGCAATCAGCCCCAGCATTTT. This sequence encodes CASSPGDLDSNQPQHF.

Only a few counts were recorded for this clone. The sample contains more than one DNA sequence encoding this CDR3. V is TRBV5-1 and J is TRBJ2-2; a weak D match, TRBD1 (5 bases). The V gene's germline CDR1 is SGHRS and CDR2 YFSETQ. This CDR3 is 13 amino acids long. V lost 0 bases and J lost 5, with 5 bases in between. The CDR3 bases are TGCGCCAGCAGCTTGGCAGGGACCGGGGAGCTGTTTTTT. Amino acid sequence: CASSLAGTGELFF. The whole variable domain, remainder taken from reference TRBV5-1 and TRBJ2-2, is KAGVTQTPRYLIKTRGQQVTLSCSPISGHRSVSWYQQTPGQGLQFLFEYFSETQRNKGNFPGRFSGRQFSNSRSEMNVSTLELGDSALYLCASSLAGTGELFFGEGSRLTVL.

This sequence joins TRBV30 and TRBJ1-5, with 7 bases aligning to TRBD1. The CDR3 covers 12 residues. The germline V gene encodes CDR1 GTSNPN and CDR2 SVGIG (reference sequence). V lost 3 bases, J lost 5 bases, and 1 base stayed unmatched. The CDR3, as DNA: TGTGCCTGGAGCCAGGGGGATCAGCCCCAGCATTTT. Residues: CAWSQGDQPQHF.

V is TRBV5-1 and J is TRBJ1-2; D is unresolved. V was trimmed by 2 bases and J by 1 base, leaving 9 bases between them. The CDR3 loop spans 14 amino acids. The germline V gene has CDR1 SGHRS and CDR2 YFSETQ. CDR3 amino acids: CASSLETVNYGYTF. The CDR3 DNA sequence: TGCGCCAGCAGCTTAGAGACGGTTAACTATGGCTACACCTTC.

Turning to this clone: Other DNA sequences of this sample code for an identical CDR3. The chain uses TRBV9 and TRBJ2-1; no firm D call. Germline V CDR1 and CDR2: SGDLS, YYNGEE. This CDR3 spans 12 amino acids. The V end was cut by 3 bases, the J end by 10 bases, with 11 bases between. This chain's CDR3 is CASSGVSGEQFF. The CDR3 DNA reads as TGTGCCAGCAGCGGGGTGAGTGGGGAGCAGTTCTTC.

This clone has more than one count but fewer than ten. The chain uses TRBV27 and TRBJ1-6, with D perhaps matching TRBD1 (5 bases). The germline V gene has CDR1 MNHEY and CDR2 SMNVEV (reference sequence). The CDR3 loop spans 17 amino acids. Trimming removed 1 base from V and 1 base from J, with 11 bases in between. This chain's CDR3 is CASSLWQGGSYNSPLHF. Here the CDR3 DNA reads TGTGCCAGCAGTTTATGGCAGGGTGGATCCTATAATTCACCCCTCCACTTT.

Remarks on this clone: As the CDR3 is not closed by the conserved phenylalanine or tryptophan, this likely results from a read error. CDR3 bases: TGTGCCAGCAGACCGTTTGACTCGACAGGGTCCGGCTACACCCTC. It specifies CASRPFDSTGSGYTL. The gene calls are TRBV6-1 and TRBJ1-2; 7 nucleotides line up with TRBD1. V was clipped by 6 bases and J by 8 bases; unmatched bases: 15. The CDR3 sequence is 15 residues long. CDR1 is MNHNS and CDR2 is SASEGT in the germline V gene.

The chain carries TRBV7-9 and TRBJ1-2; D is perhaps TRBD1 (5 bases). The germline V and J ends were trimmed by 3 bases and 8 bases, with 13 bases remaining between them. In germline, CDR1 is SEHNR, CDR2 FQNEAQ (reference sequence). The CDR3 is 13 residues long. DNA for the CDR3: TGTGCCAGCAGCTTGGGCAGGGAGCGAGGCTACACCTTC. It yields the protein CASSLGRERGYTF. The entire variable domain, with the rest obtained from reference TRBV7-9 and TRBJ1-2, is as follows: DTGVSQNPRHKITKRGQNVTFRCDPISEHNRLYWYRQTLGQGPEFLTYFQNEAQLEKSRLLSDRFSAERPKGSFSTLEIQRTEQGDSAMYLCASSLGRERGYTFGSGTRLTVV.

The chain couples TRBV5-4 to TRBJ2-7, with D uncertain. The CDR3 covers 15 residues. Trimming shortened V by 4 bases and J by 2 bases, and 16 bases separated the two germline ends. Germline V lookup: CDR1 SGHNT, CDR2 YYREEE (reference sequence). CDR3: CASSRRGYPPYEQYF. DNA for the CDR3: TGTGCCAGCAGCCGCCGTGGGTACCCCCCCTACGAGCAGTACTTC.

This chain uses TRBV5-1 with TRBJ2-6, with 9 nucleotides matching TRBD2. The ends lost 4 bases at V and 1 base at J; junction bases unmatched: 3. Per the germline V gene, CDR1 is SGHRS and CDR2 is YFSETQ. CDR3 size: 16 residues. In DNA form, the CDR3 reads TGCGCCAGCAGCCCCGCGGGGGGGTCTGGGGCCAACGTCCTGACTTTC. It translates to CASSPAGGSGANVLTF. Using reference TRBV5-1 and TRBJ2-6 for the parts outside the CDR3, the full variable domain is KAGVTQTPRYLIKTRGQQVTLSCSPISGHRSVSWYQQTPGQGLQFLFEYFSETQRNKGNFPGRFSGRQFSNSRSEMNVSTLELGDSALYLCASSPAGGSGANVLTFGAGSRLTVL.

Concerning this clone: This CDR3 is also generated by other DNA sequences in the sample. The V call is TRBV7-9, the J call TRBJ2-7; D perhaps matches TRBD2 (5 bases). This CDR3 has 12 amino acids. Germline V gives CDR1 SEHNR, CDR2 FQNEAQ (reference sequence). V lost 5 bases to trimming and J lost 2 bases, with 7 bases between them. CDR3 region: CASSRGTYEQYF. The CDR3 nucleotides are TGTGCCAGCAGCCGGGGAACCTACGAGCAGTACTTC. Together with reference TRBV7-9 and TRBJ2-7, the CDR3 gives the full variable domain: DTGVSQNPRHKITKRGQNVTFRCDPISEHNRLYWYRQTLGQGPEFLTYFQNEAQLEKSRLLSDRFSAERPKGSFSTLEIQRTEQGDSAMYLCASSRGTYEQYFGPGTRLTVT.

The V gene is TRBV6-5, the J gene TRBJ2-7; a possible D gene is TRBD1 (5 bases). Germline V gene sequence: CDR1 MNHEY, CDR2 SVGAGI. CDR3 length equals 13 residues. V lost 5 bases, J lost 0 bases, and 8 bases lay in between. The CDR3 coding sequence is TGTGCCAGCAGTGAAGACAGCTCCTACGAGCAGTACTTC. Translating it yields CASSEDSSYEQYF.